Below are 27 T cell receptor beta chains sequenced from a single sample in a study of CD8 T cells in Susac syndrome. RNA, at about 0.45 to 1 ug, was reverse transcribed with random hexamers. Each CDR3 protein gets one entry after TCRdb re-called the immunoSEQ multiplex PCR reads with MiXCR. The table records 150,000 to 200,000 distinct CDR3 sequences, nearly 95% of them present only once. Sequenced: CD4+ T cells from PBMCs. These receptors were taken from a human donor with multiple sclerosis.

The chain combines TRBV11-2 with TRBJ2-3, with TRBD2 as a possible D gene (6 bases). V lost 6 bases and J lost 8, with 15 bases in between. The CDR3 runs to 13 residues. Germline lookup yields CDR1 SGHAT and CDR2 FQNNGV. The CDR3 region has the DNA TGTGCCAGCAGTGGGGGGAGACGGGGTACGCAGTATTTT. Protein sequence: CASSGGRRGTQYF. Full variable domain (rest looked up from reference TRBV11-2 and TRBJ2-3): EAGVAQSPRYKIIEKRQSVAFWCNPISGHATLYWYQQILGQGPKLLIQFQNNGVVDDSQLPKDRFSAERLKGVDSTLKIQPAKLEDSAVYLCASSGGRRGTQYFGPGTRLTVL.

The DNA of the CDR3 is TGTGCCAGCGGGACTGTCCTAATGAACACTGAAGCTTTCTTT. Translation gives CASGTVLMNTEAFF. V gene TRBV6-1 combines with J gene TRBJ1-1; tentatively, D is TRBD1 (5 bases). V was cut by 8 bases and J by 0 bases, with 13 bases left in between. Germline V CDR1 and CDR2: MNHNS, SASEGT. The CDR3 covers 14 residues.

This chain uses TRBV25-1 with TRBJ1-2, with a tentative D call TRBD1 (6 bases). CDR3 length: 14 amino acids. The ends were cut back, 3 bases at V and 3 bases at J, with 11 bases in the middle. The germline gives CDR1 MGHDK, CDR2 SYGVNS. The CDR3 reads CASSETRQDYGYTF. The DNA for the CDR3 is TGTGCCAGCAGTGAGACAAGACAGGACTATGGCTACACCTTC.

The chain recombines TRBV5-1 with TRBJ2-1, with D perhaps matching TRBD1 (6 bases). The CDR3 spans 15 residues. Per the germline V gene, CDR1 is SGHRS and CDR2 is YFSETQ. Trimming took 5 bases from V and 8 from J, leaving 20 bases between them. As DNA, the CDR3 is TGCGCCAGCAGTTTTTCGCCGGGACAACGCGATGAGCAGTTCTTC. This translates into CASSFSPGQRDEQFF.

The V gene is TRBV3-1, the J gene TRBJ2-1; weak D call: TRBD1 (6 bases). The ends were cut back, 7 bases at V and 3 bases at J, with 19 bases in the middle. In germline, CDR1 is LGHDT, CDR2 YNNKEL (reference sequence). The CDR3 loop spans 16 amino acids. The CDR3 is CASTGIPGHNYNEQFF. CDR3 sequence (DNA): TGTGCCAGCACAGGAATCCCGGGACATAACTACAATGAGCAGTTCTTC.

The V gene is TRBV20-1, the J gene TRBJ2-3; D is possibly TRBD2 (6 bases). CDR3 size: 15 residues. V lost 0 bases, J lost 4 bases, and 14 bases lay in between. CDR1 DFQATT and CDR2 SNEGSKA come from the germline V gene (reference sequence). CDR3 in amino acids: CSARDAASAPDTQYF. The CDR3 DNA follows: TGCAGTGCTAGAGATGCGGCTAGCGCTCCAGATACGCAGTATTTT.

The gene calls are TRBV10-3 and TRBJ1-2, with 7 bases matching TRBD1. Germline V gene lookup returns CDR1 ENHRY and CDR2 SYGVKD. V lost 8 bases, J lost 5 bases, and 5 bases stayed unmatched. This CDR3 spans 12 amino acids. The CDR3 loop is CAISGGEYGYTF. Written as DNA, the CDR3 is TGTGCCATCTCAGGGGGGGAATATGGCTACACCTTC.

V gene TRBV5-4 combines with J gene TRBJ2-1, with a weak D call TRBD1 (5 bases). This CDR3 spans 16 amino acids. V lost 2 bases and J lost 0, with 12 bases in between. Germline values: CDR1 SGHNT, CDR2 YYREEE (reference sequence). The CDR3 reads CASSLRGLSSYNEQFF. The CDR3 DNA is TGTGCCAGCAGCTTAAGGGGCCTGAGCTCCTACAATGAGCAGTTCTTC.

The J gene is TRBJ2-1, the V gene TRBV24-1; TRBD2 aligns across 7 bases. This CDR3 comprises 17 residues. Germline V gives CDR1 KGHDR, CDR2 SFDVKD. J lost 5 bases, V lost 2 bases, and 11 bases had no gene match. DNA for the CDR3: TGTGCCACCAGTGATTCTGGGCCGAGCGGGGTCAACAATGAGCAGTTCTTC. Translating gives CATSDSGPSGVNNEQFF.

The V gene is TRBV5-6, the J gene TRBJ1-6; D is uncertain. Germline V gene sequence: CDR1 SGHDT, CDR2 YYEEEE. The CDR3 consists of 12 residues. Trimming stripped 1 base from V and 9 bases from J, with 5 bases between. The CDR3 protein is CASSLRGSPLHF. DNA of the CDR3: TGTGCCAGCAGCTTGCGGGGTTCACCCCTCCACTTT.

This rearrangement joins TRBV3-1 to TRBJ1-2; TRBD1 is a possible D gene (6 bases). This CDR3 contains 12 residues. Trimming left V 8 bases short and J 3 bases short, with 10 bases between. Germline CDR1 reads LGHDT; CDR2 reads YNNKEL (reference sequence). The CDR3, as DNA: TGTGCCAGCGTTTCAGGGGACTATGGCTACACCTTC. Its protein is CASVSGDYGYTF.

This rearrangement joins TRBV6-2 or TRBV6-3 to TRBJ2-1, with D unclear. This CDR3 has 12 residues. The ends were cut back, 0 bases at V and 10 bases at J, with 7 bases in the middle. Germline-derived CDR1 and CDR2 are MNHEY and SVGEGT. The CDR3 region has the DNA TGTGCCAGCAGTTACTCGGGCGCGGAGCAGTTCTTC. Its protein product is CASSYSGAEQFF.

The V and J genes are TRBV30 and TRBJ1-2, with D hard to call. The CDR3 is 12 amino acids. The germline V and J ends were trimmed by 1 base and 8 bases, with 11 bases remaining between them. From germline, CDR1 is GTSNPN and CDR2 SVGIG (reference sequence). CDR3 loop: CAWSEDRGGYTF. Written as DNA, the CDR3 is TGTGCCTGGAGTGAAGACCGCGGAGGCTACACCTTC.

This sequence joins TRBV9 and TRBJ2-2, with D tentatively TRBD2 (5 bases). V dropped 4 bases and J dropped 7 bases, with 14 bases sitting between them. This CDR3 has 14 amino acids. Germline lookup yields CDR1 SGDLS and CDR2 YYNGEE. The CDR3 coding sequence is TGTGCCAGCAGCCCCCAACTAGGCGTCGGGGAGCTGTTTTTT. Its protein is CASSPQLGVGELFF.

The chain is built from TRBV5-1 and TRBJ2-7, with D unclear. The V end lost 0 bases, the J end lost 3 bases, and 10 bases lay between the germline ends. Germline V CDR1 and CDR2: SGHRS, YFSETQ. This CDR3 comprises 14 residues. The CDR3 here is CASSLVGPYYEQYF. For the CDR3, the DNA is TGCGCCAGCAGCTTGGTCGGTCCGTACTACGAGCAGTACTTC.

V and J are TRBV7-2 and TRBJ1-2; perhaps TRBD1 as D (5 bases). This CDR3 has 14 amino acids. Germline V CDR1 and CDR2: SGHTA, FQGNSA. V gave up 5 bases and J gave up 1 base, with 11 bases separating them. The CDR3 DNA is TGTGCCAGCAGCGTCCCAGGGTTTAACTATGGCTACACCTTC. Protein sequence: CASSVPGFNYGYTF.

The chain joins TRBV7-3 to TRBJ2-1; D is undetermined. V gave up 1 base and J gave up 7 bases, with 8 bases separating them. CDR3 size: 13 residues. Germline CDR1 reads SGHTA; CDR2 reads FQGTGA. The CDR3 is CASSLNGRNEQFF. CDR3 bases: TGTGCCAGCAGCTTAAATGGCAGGAATGAGCAGTTCTTC.

V usage is TRBV12-3 or TRBV12-4 and J usage is TRBJ1-1, with D perhaps matching TRBD1 (6 bases). The CDR3 length is 14 residues. The V end was cut by 0 bases, the J end by 10 bases, with 15 bases between. In DNA form, the CDR3 reads TGTGCCAGCAGTTTAGCGCTGGGGGGGCTGGGAGCTTTCTTT. Translating gives CASSLALGGLGAFF.

This chain joins TRBV20-1 and TRBJ1-1; D perhaps matches TRBD1 (6 bases). The V end lost 7 bases, the J end lost 1 base, and 10 bases lay between the germline ends. The germline V gene has CDR1 DFQATT and CDR2 SNEGSKA (reference sequence). This CDR3 is 12 amino acids long. This CDR3 reads CSGRGGNTEAFF. The CDR3 bases are TGCAGTGGAAGGGGGGGGAACACTGAAGCTTTCTTT.

The chain recombines TRBV11-2 with TRBJ2-1; TRBD1 aligns across 9 bases. The V gene end was trimmed by 8 bases and the J gene end by 8 bases; junction bases not matched to a gene: 7. The CDR3 covers 13 residues. The germline V gene encodes CDR1 SGHAT and CDR2 FQNNGV. The CDR3 here is CASGTGSYDEQFF. The CDR3 nucleotides are TGTGCCAGCGGGACAGGGTCATACGATGAGCAGTTCTTC.

The chain couples TRBV30 to TRBJ2-3; D may be TRBD2 (5 bases). The CDR3 runs 13 residues. With 5 bases removed from V and 1 base from J, the gap between germline ends came to 10 bases. Germline CDR1 reads GTSNPN; CDR2 reads SVGIG (reference sequence). CDR3 bases: TGTGCCTGGGAGACCGGGGGCACAGATACGCAGTATTTT. It yields the protein CAWETGGTDTQYF.

In DNA, the CDR3 is TGTGCCACCAGGAACAGGGACACAGAGACCCAGTACTTC. It translates to CATRNRDTETQYF. This sequence joins TRBV24-1 and TRBJ2-5, with a tentative D call TRBD1 (6 bases). Trimming took 7 bases from V and 4 from J, leaving 12 bases between them. CDR3 length: 13 amino acids. Looked up from germline, CDR1 is KGHDR and CDR2 is SFDVKD.

The chain recombines TRBV3-1 with TRBJ2-3; 8 bases agree with TRBD2. Per germline, CDR1 LGHDT and CDR2 YNNKEL (reference sequence). This CDR3 has 13 residues. V dropped 2 bases and J dropped 10; count of bases not matched to a gene: 5. The CDR3 DNA is TGTGCCAGCAGCCAACCCAGCGGGAGAGCGCAGTATTTT. Translating it yields CASSQPSGRAQYF.

The J gene is TRBJ2-1, the V gene TRBV12-3 or TRBV12-4; D possibly corresponds to TRBD2 (6 bases). The CDR3 loop spans 12 amino acids. V was clipped by 5 bases and J by 9 bases, with 11 bases between them. The CDR3 DNA is TGTGCCAGCAGTCAGACTAGTGTTGAGCAGTTCTTC. This sequence encodes CASSQTSVEQFF.

The chain recombines TRBV29-1 with TRBJ2-3; D possibly corresponds to TRBD1 (5 bases). The V end lost 4 bases, the J end lost 5 bases, and 10 bases lay between the germline ends. Germline V gives CDR1 SQVTM, CDR2 ANQGSEA. The CDR3 runs 12 residues. CDR3 sequence (DNA): TGCAGCGTTGGTAGCAGGGTAGATACGCAGTATTTT. As protein: CSVGSRVDTQYF.

This chain uses TRBV7-9 with TRBJ2-1, with D perhaps TRBD2 (6 bases). Looked up from germline, CDR1 is SEHNR and CDR2 is FQNEAQ (reference sequence). V was shortened by 7 bases and J by 9 bases, with 16 bases between the two germline ends. The CDR3 spans 13 residues. The CDR3 loop reads CASKERTTGEQFF. As DNA, the CDR3 is TGTGCCAGCAAAGAGCGGACTACTGGTGAGCAGTTCTTC.

This chain connects TRBV27 to TRBJ2-6; D unclear. The CDR3 runs to 15 residues. Per germline, CDR1 MNHEY and CDR2 SMNVEV (reference sequence). V lost 0 bases and J lost 6, with 9 bases in between. The CDR3 sequence is CASSLSPLEANVLTF. CDR3 nucleotides: TGTGCCAGCAGTTTATCCCCCCTAGAGGCCAACGTCCTGACTTTC.